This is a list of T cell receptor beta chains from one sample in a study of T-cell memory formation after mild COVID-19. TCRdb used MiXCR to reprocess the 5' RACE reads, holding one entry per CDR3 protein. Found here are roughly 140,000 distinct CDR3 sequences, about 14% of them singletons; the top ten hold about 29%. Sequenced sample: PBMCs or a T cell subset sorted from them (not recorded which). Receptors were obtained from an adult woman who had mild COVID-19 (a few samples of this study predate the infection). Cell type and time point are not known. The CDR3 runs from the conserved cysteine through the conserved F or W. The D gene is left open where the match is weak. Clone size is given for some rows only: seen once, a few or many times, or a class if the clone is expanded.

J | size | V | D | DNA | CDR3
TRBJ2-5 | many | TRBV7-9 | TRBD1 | TGTGCCAGCAGTCCCGGGACAGGGGGCCAGGAGACCCAGTACTTC | CASSPGTGGQETQYF
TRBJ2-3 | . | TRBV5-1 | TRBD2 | TGCGCCAGCAGCACCGGACTAGATCGGACAGATACGCAGTATTTT | CASSTGLDRTDTQYF
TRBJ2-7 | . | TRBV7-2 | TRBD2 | TGTGCCAGCAGCTTAGCCAGTGGCGGGAGAGGCAACGAGCAGTACTTC | CASSLASGGRGNEQYF
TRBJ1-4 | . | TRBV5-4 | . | TGTGCCAGCAGCCCAGGTCCGAATAATGAAAAACTGTTTTTT | CASSPGPNNEKLFF
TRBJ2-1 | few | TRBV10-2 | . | TGCGCCAGCAGTGCAGGTCTGCTCAGTCATTACAATGAGCAGTTCTTC | CASSAGLLSHYNEQFF
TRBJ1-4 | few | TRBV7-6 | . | TGTGCCAGCAGCTTAGGGGACGAACTGTTTTTT | CASSLGDELFF
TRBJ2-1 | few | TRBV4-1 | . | TGCGCCAGCAGCCTACCAACCCTGCGAGAAGGGGAGCAGTTCTTC | CASSLPTLREGEQFF
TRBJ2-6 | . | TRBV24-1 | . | TGTGCCACCAGTGATTTCCGCCTCTCCGGGGCCAACGTCCTGACTTTC | CATSDFRLSGANVLTF
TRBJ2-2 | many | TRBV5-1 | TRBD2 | TGCGCCAGCAGCCTAACGACTAGCTTCCCCGGGGAGCTGTTTTTT | CASSLTTSFPGELFF
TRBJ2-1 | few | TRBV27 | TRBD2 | TGTGCCAGCAGTTCGGGGACTAGCGGGGGCTACAATGAGCAGTTCTTC | CASSSGTSGGYNEQFF
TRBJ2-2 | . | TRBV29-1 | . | TGCAGCGTTGCCTTGCGCGGGGTGAACACCGGGGAGCTGTTTTTT | CSVALRGVNTGELFF
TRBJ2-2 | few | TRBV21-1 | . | TGTGCCAGCACCGTATCGATAACAGGGCCCGGGGAGCTGTTTTTT | CASTVSITGPGELFF
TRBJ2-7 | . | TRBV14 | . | TGTGCCAGCAGCCAATGGGACAACTACGAGCAGTACTTC | CASSQWDNYEQYF
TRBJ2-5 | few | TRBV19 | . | TGTGCCAGTAGTATGAGGGTCCCCGGGGACTCCCCAGAGACCCAGTACTTC | CASSMRVPGDSPETQYF
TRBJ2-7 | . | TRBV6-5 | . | TGTGCCAGCAGTTACTCGAGTAGCTACTACGAGCAGTACTTC | CASSYSSSYYEQYF
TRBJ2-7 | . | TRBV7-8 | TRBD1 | TGTGCCAGCAGCCTTGGGACAGGGGGCTCAAGCTCCTACGAGCAGTACTTC | CASSLGTGGSSSYEQYF
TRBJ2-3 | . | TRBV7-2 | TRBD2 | TGTGCCAGCAGCTTCACTAGCGGGAGGAGCACAGATACGCAGTATTTT | CASSFTSGRSTDTQYF
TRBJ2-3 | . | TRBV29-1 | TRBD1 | TGCAGCGTTCTGGGGACAGCCTTTACAGGCACGCAGTATTTT | CSVLGTAFTGTQYF
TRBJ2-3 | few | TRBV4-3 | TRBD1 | TGCGCCAGCAGCCAAGGAGGACAGGGTGGGGATACGCAGTATTTT | CASSQGGQGGDTQYF
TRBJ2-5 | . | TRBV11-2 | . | TGTGCCAGCAGCGCCAGGACAGGAGGGAAGGGGACCCAGTACTTC | CASSARTGGKGTQYF
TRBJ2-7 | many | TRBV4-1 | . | TGCGCCAGCAGCCAATCTTGGGGCGGAAACTACGAGCAGTACTTC | CASSQSWGGNYEQYF
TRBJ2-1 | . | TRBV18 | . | TGTGCCAGCTCACCCCGAGGGCTAACCTACAATGAGCAGTTCTTC | CASSPRGLTYNEQFF
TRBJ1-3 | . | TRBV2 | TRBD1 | TGTGCCAGCAGCCTGGACAGGGGGCTTGGAAACACCATATATTTT | CASSLDRGLGNTIYF
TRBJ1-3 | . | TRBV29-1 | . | TGCAGCGCTTCCCCAGGGGAGAACTCTGGAAACACCATATATTTT | CSASPGENSGNTIYF
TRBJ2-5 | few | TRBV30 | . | TGTGCCTGGAGTGCGGGGGTTCAAGAGACCCAGTACTTC | CAWSAGVQETQYF
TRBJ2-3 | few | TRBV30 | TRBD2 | TGTGCCTGGAGTACTACTAGCGGACGAAATACGCAGTATTTT | CAWSTTSGRNTQYF
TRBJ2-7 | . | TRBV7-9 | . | TGTGCCAGCAGCCCCGGGATCTCGGACTACGAGCAGTACTTC | CASSPGISDYEQYF
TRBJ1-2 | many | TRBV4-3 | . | TGCGCCAGCAGCCAAGCCGACAGGCCCTCCTATGGCTACACCTTC | CASSQADRPSYGYTF
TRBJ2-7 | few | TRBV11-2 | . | TGTGCCAGCAGCTTAGATCCTACAGTTTCCTACGAGCAGTACTTC | CASSLDPTVSYEQYF
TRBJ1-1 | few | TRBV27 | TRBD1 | TGTGCCAGCAGTCGAAGGGGGCAAGGGCGTTCTGAAGCTTTCTTT | CASSRRGQGRSEAFF
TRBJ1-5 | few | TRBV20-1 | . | TGCAGTGCTTGGGCAGGGGATTTTACTCAGCCCCAGCATTTT | CSAWAGDFTQPQHF
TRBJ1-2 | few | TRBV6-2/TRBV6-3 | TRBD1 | TGTGCCAGCAGTTACTATCCGACAGGGGAAGGCTACACCTTC | CASSYYPTGEGYTF
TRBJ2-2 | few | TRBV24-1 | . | TGTGCCACCAGTGATTTTTCCGGGGAGCTGTTTTTT | CATSDFSGELFF
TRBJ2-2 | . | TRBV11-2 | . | TGTGCCAGCAGCTTATATGTCAACACCGGGGAGCTGTTTTTT | CASSLYVNTGELFF
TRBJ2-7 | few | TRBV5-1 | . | TGCGCCAGCAGCTTGTCTGGGCAATCCTACGAGCAGTACTTC | CASSLSGQSYEQYF
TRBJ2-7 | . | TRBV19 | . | TGTGCCAGTAGTATAGGAACTGGTACCTACGAGCAGTACTTC | CASSIGTGTYEQYF
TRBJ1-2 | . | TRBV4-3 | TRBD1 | TGCGCCAGCAGCCAAGACGCGACAGGGATCTATGGCTACACCTTC | CASSQDATGIYGYTF
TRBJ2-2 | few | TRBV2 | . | TGTGCCAGCAGTGGGGGCCGGGAGCTGTTTTTT | CASSGGRELFF
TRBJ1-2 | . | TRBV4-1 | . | TGCGCCAGCAGCCAAGATAGCGGCAGGGACTATGGCTACACCTTC | CASSQDSGRDYGYTF
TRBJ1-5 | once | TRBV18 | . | TGTGCCAGCTCACCACGCCCCGGGGGGTGGGAGCCCCAGCATTTT | CASSPRPGGWEPQHF
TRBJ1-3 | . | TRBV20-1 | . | TGCAGTGCTAGACCCCCCGGGACTTCAGGCGGAAACACCATATATTTT | CSARPPGTSGGNTIYF
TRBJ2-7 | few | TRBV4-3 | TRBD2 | TGCGCCAGCAGCCAGGAATATGGGATGCGGGAGGACTTGGCGGACTACGAGCAGTACTTC | CASSQEYGMREDLADYEQYF
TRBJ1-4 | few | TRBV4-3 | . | TGCGCCAGCAGCCGTGACAGTAATGAAAAACTGTTTTTT | CASSRDSNEKLFF
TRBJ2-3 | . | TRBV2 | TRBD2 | TGTGCCAGCAAAAAGCGGGAGCTCCCAGATACGCAGTATTTT | CASKKRELPDTQYF
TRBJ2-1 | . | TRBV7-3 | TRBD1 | TGTGCCAGCAGCTTTGGGACAGGGTACAATGAGCAGTTCTTC | CASSFGTGYNEQFF
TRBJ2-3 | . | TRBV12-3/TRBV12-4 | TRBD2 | TGTGCCAGCAACCCGGGACTAGCGGGAGCAGCCCTTATCCGCACAGATACGCAGTATTTT | CASNPGLAGAALIRTDTQYF
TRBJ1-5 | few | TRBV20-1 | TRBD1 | TGCAGTGCAATCTTAACAGGGGCAGGACAGCCCCAGCATTTT | CSAILTGAGQPQHF
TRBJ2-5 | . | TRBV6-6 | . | TGTGCCAGCAGTCCCGTTGTTTTGGGGGAGCAAGAGACCCAGTACTTC | CASSPVVLGEQETQYF
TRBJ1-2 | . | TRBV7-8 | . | TGTGCCAGCAGCTTAGGGCCCGCTACCACTAGCTATGGCTACACCTTC | CASSLGPATTSYGYTF
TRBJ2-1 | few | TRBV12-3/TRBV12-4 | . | TGTGCCAGTAAATCACCATACAATGAGCAGTTCTTC | CASKSPYNEQFF
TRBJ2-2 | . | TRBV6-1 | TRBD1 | TGTGCCAGCAGTGAAGGGACAGGGGCTACCGGGGAGCTGTTTTTT | CASSEGTGATGELFF
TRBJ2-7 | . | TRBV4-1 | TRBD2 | TGCGCCAGCAGCCCGGTCCTAGCGGGAGATGAGTACGAGCAGTACTTC | CASSPVLAGDEYEQYF
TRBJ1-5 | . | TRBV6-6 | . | TGTGCCAGCAGTTATTGGATGATGGGGTGGGTGGAGCCCCAGCATTTT | CASSYWMMGWVEPQHF
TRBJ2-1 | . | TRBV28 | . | TGTGCCAGCAGCCCATTCGACACTGAGCAGTTCTTC | CASSPFDTEQFF
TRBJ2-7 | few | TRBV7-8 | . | TGTGCCAGCAGCCTTGTGGTCAGCTCCTACGAGCAGTACTTC | CASSLVVSSYEQYF
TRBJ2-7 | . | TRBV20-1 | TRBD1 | TGCAGTGCCCGCCGGGACAGGTCAAAGTACGAGCAGTACTTC | CSARRDRSKYEQYF
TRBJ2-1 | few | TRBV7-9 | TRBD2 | TGTGCCAGCAGCTTAGCCGGTTTACTAGCGGCGGGGCTCAATGAGCAGTTCTTC | CASSLAGLLAAGLNEQFF
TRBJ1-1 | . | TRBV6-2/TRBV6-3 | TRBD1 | TGTGCCAGCAGTTACCCACAGGGGATGAACACTGAAGCTTTCTTT | CASSYPQGMNTEAFF
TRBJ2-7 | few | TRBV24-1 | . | TGTGCCACCAGTGACCTGGCAGGGTCGGGCGAGCAGTACTTC | CATSDLAGSGEQYF
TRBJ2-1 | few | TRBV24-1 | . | TGTGCCACCAGTGATTCGGGGGTCAATGAGCAGTTCTTC | CATSDSGVNEQFF